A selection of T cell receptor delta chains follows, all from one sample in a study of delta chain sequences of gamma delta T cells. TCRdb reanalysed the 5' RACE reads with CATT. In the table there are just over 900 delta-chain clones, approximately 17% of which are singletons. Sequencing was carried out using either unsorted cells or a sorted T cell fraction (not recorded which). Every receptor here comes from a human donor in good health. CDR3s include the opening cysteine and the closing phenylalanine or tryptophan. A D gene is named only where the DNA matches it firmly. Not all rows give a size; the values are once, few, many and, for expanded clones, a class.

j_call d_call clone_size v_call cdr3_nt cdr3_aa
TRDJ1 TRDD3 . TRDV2 TGTGCCTGTGACTATGTACTGGGGGATACGACGACCGATAAACTCATCTTT CACDYVLGDTTTDKLIF
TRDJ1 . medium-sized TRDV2 TGTGCCTGTGACATCTTACAACTTAACACCGATAAACTCATCTTT CACDILQLNTDKLIF
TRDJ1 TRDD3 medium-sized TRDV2 TGTGCCTGTGACATCGTACTGGGGGACTCCTTGACCGATAAACTCATCTTT CACDIVLGDSLTDKLIF
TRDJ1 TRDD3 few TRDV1 TGTGCTCTTGGGGATTCCTACGGTGGGGGATACCCGACCGATAAACTCATCTTT CALGDSYGGGYPTDKLIF
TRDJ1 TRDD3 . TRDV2 TGTGCCTGTGACAGACTGGGGGATACCCAAAACCCCTACACCGATAAACTCATCTTT CACDRLGDTQNPYTDKLIF
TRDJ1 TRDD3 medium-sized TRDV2 TGTGCCTGTGACACCGTTCAGAAATTTTCGGGGGATACCGGCGATAAACTCATCTTT CACDTVQKFSGDTGDKLIF
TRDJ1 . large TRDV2 TGTGCCTGTGACACCGTGGGGACAGAAGACACCGATAAACTCATCTTT CACDTVGTEDTDKLIF
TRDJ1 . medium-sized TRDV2 TGTGCCTGTGACACCGTTTCCGGAGGGGATAAACTCATCTTT CACDTVSGGDKLIF
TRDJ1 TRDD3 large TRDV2 TGTGCCTGTGACCCAATGGGGGAGACCGATAAACTCATCTTT CACDPMGETDKLIF
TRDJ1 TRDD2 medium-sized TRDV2 TGTGCCTGTGACTGGCTTCCTACGGGGACCCAATCTCACACCGATAAACTCATCTTT CACDWLPTGTQSHTDKLIF
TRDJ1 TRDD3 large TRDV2 TGTGCCTGTGATCGACTGGGGTATACCGATAAACTCATCTTT CACDRLGYTDKLIF
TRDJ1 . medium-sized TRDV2 TGTGCCTGTGACGACTTGGGGGGCACCCACTCGTATTACACCGATAAACTCATCTTT CACDDLGGTHSYYTDKLIF
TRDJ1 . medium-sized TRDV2 TGTGCCTGTGACACGCTGGGGAGCGGCCAGTACACCGATAAACTCATCTTT CACDTLGSGQYTDKLIF
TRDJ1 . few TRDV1 TGTGCTCTTGAGTTTATCTCCCTCATATTCCCCACCGCCAGGCCCGATTGTGCCTGTGACACCGTATCTAGTGTAACGGGGATGACCGATAAACTCATCTTT CALEFISLIFPTARPDCACDTVSSVTGMTDKLIF
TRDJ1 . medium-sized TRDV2 TGTGCCTGTGACCCCCTGGGGATCGCCGATAAACTCATCTTT CACDPLGIADKLIF
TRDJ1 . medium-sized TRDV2 TGTGCCTGTGACATGATCCTTCCACGGCCGCATCTGGCCTACACCGATAAACTCATCTTT CACDMILPRPHLAYTDKLIF
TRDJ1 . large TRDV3 TGTGCCTTTAATTCACTCCTCACCTTCTTAAAAAAGGGATGGGACCCGGATAAACTCATCTTT CAFNSLLTFLKKGWDPDKLIF
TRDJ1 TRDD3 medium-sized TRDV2 TGTGCCTGTGACACCGTAAGCCTAGGGAGTACTGGGGGACCACCCGGGTCCACCGATAAACTCATCTTT CACDTVSLGSTGGPPGSTDKLIF
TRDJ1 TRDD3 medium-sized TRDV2 TGTGCCTGTGACAATGTGGGATACGCGTCTCCGTCCACCGATAAACTCATCTTT CACDNVGYASPSTDKLIF